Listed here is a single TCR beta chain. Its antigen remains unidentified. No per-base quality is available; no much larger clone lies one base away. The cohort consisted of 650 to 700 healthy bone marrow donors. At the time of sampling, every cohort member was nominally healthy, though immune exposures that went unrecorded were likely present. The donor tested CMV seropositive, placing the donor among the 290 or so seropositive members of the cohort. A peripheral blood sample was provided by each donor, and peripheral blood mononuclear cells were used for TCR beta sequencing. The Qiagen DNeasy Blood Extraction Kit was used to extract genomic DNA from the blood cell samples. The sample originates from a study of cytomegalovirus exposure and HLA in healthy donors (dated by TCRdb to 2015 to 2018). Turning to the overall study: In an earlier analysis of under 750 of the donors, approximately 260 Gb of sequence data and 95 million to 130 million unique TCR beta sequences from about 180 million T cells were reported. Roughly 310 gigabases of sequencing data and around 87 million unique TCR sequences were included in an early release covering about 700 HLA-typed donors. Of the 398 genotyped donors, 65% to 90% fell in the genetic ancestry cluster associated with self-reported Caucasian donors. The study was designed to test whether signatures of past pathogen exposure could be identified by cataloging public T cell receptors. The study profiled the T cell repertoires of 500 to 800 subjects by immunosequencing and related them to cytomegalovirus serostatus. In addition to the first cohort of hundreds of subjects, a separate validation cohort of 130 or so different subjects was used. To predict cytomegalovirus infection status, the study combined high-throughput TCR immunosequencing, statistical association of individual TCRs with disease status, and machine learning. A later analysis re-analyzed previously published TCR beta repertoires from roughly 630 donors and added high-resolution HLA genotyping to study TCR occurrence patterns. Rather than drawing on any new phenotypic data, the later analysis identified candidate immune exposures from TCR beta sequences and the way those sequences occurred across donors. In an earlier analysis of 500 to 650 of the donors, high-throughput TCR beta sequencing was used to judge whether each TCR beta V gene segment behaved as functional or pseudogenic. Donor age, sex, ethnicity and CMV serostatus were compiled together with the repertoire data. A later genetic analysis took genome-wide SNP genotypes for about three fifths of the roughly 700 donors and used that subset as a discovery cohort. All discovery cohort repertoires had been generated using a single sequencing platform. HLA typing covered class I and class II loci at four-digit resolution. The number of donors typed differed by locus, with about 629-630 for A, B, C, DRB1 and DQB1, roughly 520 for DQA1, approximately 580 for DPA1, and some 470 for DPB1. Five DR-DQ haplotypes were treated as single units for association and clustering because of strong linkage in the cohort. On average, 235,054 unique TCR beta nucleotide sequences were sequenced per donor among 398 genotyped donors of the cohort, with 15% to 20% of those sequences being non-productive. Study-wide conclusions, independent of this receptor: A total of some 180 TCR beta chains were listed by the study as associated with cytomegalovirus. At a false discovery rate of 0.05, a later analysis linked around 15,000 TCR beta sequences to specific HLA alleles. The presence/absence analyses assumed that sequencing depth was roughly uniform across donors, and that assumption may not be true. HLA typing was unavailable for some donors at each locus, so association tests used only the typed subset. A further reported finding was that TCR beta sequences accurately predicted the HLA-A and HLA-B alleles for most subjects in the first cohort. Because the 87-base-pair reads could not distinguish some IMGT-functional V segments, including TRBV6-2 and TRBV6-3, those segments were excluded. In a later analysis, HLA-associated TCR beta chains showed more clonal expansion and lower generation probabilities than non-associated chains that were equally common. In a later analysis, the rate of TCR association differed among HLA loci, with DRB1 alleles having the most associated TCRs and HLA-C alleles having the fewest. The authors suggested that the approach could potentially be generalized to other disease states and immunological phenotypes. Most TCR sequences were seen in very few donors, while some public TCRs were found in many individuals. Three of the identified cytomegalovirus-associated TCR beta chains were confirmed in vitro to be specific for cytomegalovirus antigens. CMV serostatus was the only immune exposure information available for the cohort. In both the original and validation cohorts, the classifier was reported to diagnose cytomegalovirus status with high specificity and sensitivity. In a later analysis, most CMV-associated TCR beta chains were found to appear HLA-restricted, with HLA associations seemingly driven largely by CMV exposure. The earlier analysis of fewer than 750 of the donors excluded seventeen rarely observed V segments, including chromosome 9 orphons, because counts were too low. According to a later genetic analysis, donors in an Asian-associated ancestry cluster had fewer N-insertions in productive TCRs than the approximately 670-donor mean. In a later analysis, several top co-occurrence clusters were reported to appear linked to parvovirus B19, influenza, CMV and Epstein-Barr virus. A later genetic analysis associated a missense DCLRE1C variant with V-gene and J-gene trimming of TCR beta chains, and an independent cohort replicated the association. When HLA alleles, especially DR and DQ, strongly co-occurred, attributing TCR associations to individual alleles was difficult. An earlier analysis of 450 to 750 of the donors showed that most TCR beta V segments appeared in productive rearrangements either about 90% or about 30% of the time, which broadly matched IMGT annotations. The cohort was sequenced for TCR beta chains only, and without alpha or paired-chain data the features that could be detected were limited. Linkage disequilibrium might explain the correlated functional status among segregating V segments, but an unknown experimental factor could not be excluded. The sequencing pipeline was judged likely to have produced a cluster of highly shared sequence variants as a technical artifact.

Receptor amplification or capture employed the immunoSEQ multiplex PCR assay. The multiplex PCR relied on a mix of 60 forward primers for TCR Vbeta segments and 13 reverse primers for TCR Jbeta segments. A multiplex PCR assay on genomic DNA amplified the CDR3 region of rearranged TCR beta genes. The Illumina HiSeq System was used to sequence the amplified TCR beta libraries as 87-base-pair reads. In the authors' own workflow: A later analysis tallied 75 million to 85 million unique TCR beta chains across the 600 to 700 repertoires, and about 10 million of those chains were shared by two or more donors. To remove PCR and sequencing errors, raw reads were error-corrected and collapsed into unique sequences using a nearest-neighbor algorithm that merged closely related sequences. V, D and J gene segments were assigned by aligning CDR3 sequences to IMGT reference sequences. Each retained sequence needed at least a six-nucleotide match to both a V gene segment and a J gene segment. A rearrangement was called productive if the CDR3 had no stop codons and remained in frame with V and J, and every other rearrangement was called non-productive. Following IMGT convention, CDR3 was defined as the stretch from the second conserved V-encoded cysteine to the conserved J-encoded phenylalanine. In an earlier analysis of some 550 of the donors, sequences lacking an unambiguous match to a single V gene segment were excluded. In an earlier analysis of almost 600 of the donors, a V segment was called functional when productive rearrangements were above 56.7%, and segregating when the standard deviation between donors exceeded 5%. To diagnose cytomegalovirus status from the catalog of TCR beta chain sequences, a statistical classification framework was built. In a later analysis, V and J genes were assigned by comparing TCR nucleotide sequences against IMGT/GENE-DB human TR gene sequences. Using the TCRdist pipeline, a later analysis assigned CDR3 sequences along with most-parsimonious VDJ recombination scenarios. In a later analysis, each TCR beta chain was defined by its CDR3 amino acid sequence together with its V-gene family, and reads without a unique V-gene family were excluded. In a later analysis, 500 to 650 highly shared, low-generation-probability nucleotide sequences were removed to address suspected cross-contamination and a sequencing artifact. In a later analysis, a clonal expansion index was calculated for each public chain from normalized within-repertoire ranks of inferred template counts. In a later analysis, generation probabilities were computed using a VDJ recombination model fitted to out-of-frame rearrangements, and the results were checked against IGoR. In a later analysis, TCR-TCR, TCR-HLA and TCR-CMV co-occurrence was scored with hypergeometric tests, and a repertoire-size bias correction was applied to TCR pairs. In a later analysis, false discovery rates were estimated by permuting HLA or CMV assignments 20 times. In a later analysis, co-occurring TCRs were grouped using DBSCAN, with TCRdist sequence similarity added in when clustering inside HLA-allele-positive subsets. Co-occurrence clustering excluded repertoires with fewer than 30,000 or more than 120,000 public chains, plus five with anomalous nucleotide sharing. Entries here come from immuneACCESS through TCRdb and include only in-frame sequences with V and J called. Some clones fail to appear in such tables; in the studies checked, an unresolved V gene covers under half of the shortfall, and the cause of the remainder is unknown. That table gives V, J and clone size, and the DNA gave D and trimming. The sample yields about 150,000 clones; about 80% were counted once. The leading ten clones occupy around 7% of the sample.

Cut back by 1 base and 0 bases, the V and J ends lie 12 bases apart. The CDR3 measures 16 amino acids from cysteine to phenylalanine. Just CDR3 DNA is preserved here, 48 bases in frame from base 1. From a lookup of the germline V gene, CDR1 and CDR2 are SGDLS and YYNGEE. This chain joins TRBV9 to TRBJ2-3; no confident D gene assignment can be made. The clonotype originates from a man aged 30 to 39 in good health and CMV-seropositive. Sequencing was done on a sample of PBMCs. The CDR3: CASSVTGPYSTDTQYF. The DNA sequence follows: TGTGCCAGCAGCGTAACCGGTCCCTATAGCACAGATACGCAGTATTTT.